Presented here are 6 T cell receptor beta chains from one specimen sequenced in a study of Graves' ophthalmopathy and Graves' hyperthyroidism. The authors amplified TCR beta CDR3 regions from RNA transcripts. First-round RT-PCR used HTBI primers; second-round multiplex PCR followed. From the multiplex PCR reads, TCRdb called clonotypes with MiXCR, one entry per CDR3 protein. The sample records about 370,000 distinct CDR3 sequences, about a sixth being singletons. Sequenced input: peripheral blood. The receptor set was obtained from an adult woman with stable Graves' hyperthyroidism.

Only a few counts were recorded for this clonotype. The germline gene is not matched at one end of the junction; a read error may be the cause. The chain carries TRBV12-3 or TRBV12-4 and TRBJ1-1; perhaps TRBD1 as D (5 bases). This CDR3 comprises 15 residues. Written as DNA, the CDR3 is TGTGCCAGCAGTTTGGGGGGGGACGGTGACACTGAAGCTTGCTTT. It encodes CASSLGGDGDTEACF.

At least ten counts were recorded for this clonotype. The chain uses TRBV12-3 or TRBV12-4 and TRBJ1-5; D may be TRBD1 (6 bases). With 1 base removed from V and 5 bases from J, the gap between germline ends came to 15 bases. The CDR3 loop spans 16 amino acids. The CDR3 DNA sequence: TGTGCCAGCAGTTTAGGTGGCAGGGGAGGGGATCAGCCCCAGCATTTT. Translation gives CASSLGGRGGDQPQHF.

Many counts were recorded for this clonotype. V and J are TRBV6-1 and TRBJ2-7, with 8 nucleotides matching TRBD1. CDR1 is MNHNS, CDR2 SASEGT, per germline. The V segment lost 6 bases and the J segment 4 bases; nucleotides outside the gene matches: 11. The CDR3 length is 15 residues. CDR3 DNA: TGTGCCAGCAGACGCCTTCGGACAGGGAATTACGAGCAGTACTTC. Protein product: CASRRLRTGNYEQYF.

This clonotype came up many times. The chain has TRBV12-3 or TRBV12-4 and TRBJ1-5, with D possibly matching TRBD1 (6 bases). There are 15 residues in the CDR3. V was pared by 1 base and J by 8 bases, with 15 bases between. The DNA of the CDR3 is TGTGCCAGCAGTTTAGGTGGGGGCCCGGTAGAGCCCCAGCATTTT. Protein: CASSLGGGPVEPQHF.

As regards this clonotype: A much bigger clone sits one base away, suggesting this may be a read error. The rearrangement uses TRBV3-1 and TRBJ2-4, with D possibly TRBD2 on 6 matching bases. This CDR3 has 16 amino acids. Germline loops: CDR1 LGHDT, CDR2 YNNKEL (reference sequence). The CDR3 sequence is CASSQLGGSRSNMQYF. DNA of the CDR3: TGTGCCAGCAGCCAGTTGGGAGGTAGCCGGTCAAACATGCAGTACTTC. The full variable domain, rest sourced from reference TRBV3-1 and TRBJ2-4, is DTAVSQTPKYLVTQMGNDKSIKCEQNLGHDTMYWYKQDSKKFLKIMFSYNNKELIINETVPNRFSPKSPDKAHLNLHINSLELGDSAVYFCASSQLGGSRSNMQYFGAGTRLSVL.

This clonotype was detected only a few times. V and J are TRBV18 and TRBJ1-3; D is unclear. V was clipped by 3 bases and J by 0 bases, with 12 bases between them. This CDR3 contains 16 residues. From germline, CDR1 is KGHSH and CDR2 LQKENI. CDR3 in amino acids: CASSPGLGISGNTIYF. As DNA, the CDR3 is TGTGCCAGCTCACCGGGTTTGGGTATCTCTGGAAACACCATATATTTT.